Listed below are T cell receptor beta chains from one sample, sequenced in a study of OX40 agonist ivuxolimab in advanced cancers. Sequencing used immunoSEQ multiplex PCR; TCRdb keeps in-frame clones, though not all of them. Here the sample spans tens of thousands of clones, approximately 91% being singletons. The material sequenced was CD4+ or CD8+ T cells sorted from blood, taken in a trial of the OX40 agonist ivuxolimab. The receptors come from an adult with an advanced solid tumor such as melanoma, head and neck, liver or kidney cancer. CDR3s leave out the opening cysteine and the closing phenylalanine or tryptophan. Fields, in order: J gene, D gene, V gene, clone size, CDR3 protein. D genes are given only for firm matches. Clone size is given for some rows only: seen once, a few or many times, or a class if the clone is expanded.

J: TRBJ2-2
D: .
V: TRBV9
size: .
CDR3: ASSLHPGTGTGELF

J: TRBJ1-3
D: .
V: TRBV9
size: .
CDR3: ASRGASGNTIY

J: TRBJ2-1
D: TRBD1
V: TRBV18
size: .
CDR3: ASSPPGQLGQF

J: .
D: .
V: TRBV11-3
size: .
CDR3: ASSSQGRASYEQY

J: TRBJ2-5
D: .
V: TRBV7-7
size: .
CDR3: ASQASGQETQY

J: TRBJ1-2
D: .
V: TRBV19
size: .
CDR3: ASSMGPRFGYT

J: TRBJ2-7
D: .
V: TRBV28
size: .
CDR3: ASSPTGLSYEQY

J: TRBJ2-7
D: .
V: TRBV7-9
size: few
CDR3: ASSPPSGTYEQY

J: TRBJ1-2
D: .
V: TRBV7-9
size: .
CDR3: ASSSQGIGYT

J: TRBJ2-2
D: .
V: TRBV7-3
size: .
CDR3: ASSQRGNTGELF

J: TRBJ2-1
D: .
V: TRBV5-1
size: .
CDR3: ASSLAVGQSKF

J: TRBJ2-2
D: .
V: TRBV7-2
size: .
CDR3: ASSLVFAGAGELF

J: TRBJ2-5
D: .
V: TRBV7-2
size: .
CDR3: ASGWGAGSETQY

J: TRBJ2-3
D: TRBD2
V: TRBV7-9
size: .
CDR3: ASSLVLAGSTDTQY

J: TRBJ1-3
D: TRBD1
V: TRBV28
size: .
CDR3: ASSLGQGSGNTIY

J: TRBJ2-3
D: TRBD1
V: TRBV5-4
size: .
CDR3: ASSLDRVGDTQY